This entry lists 22 T cell receptor beta chains sequenced from one sample in a study of PD-1 blockade in classical Hodgkin lymphoma (dated by TCRdb to the early 2020s). The time point label corresponds to: cycle 2 day 1 (C2D1) of nivolumab. Relapse after autologous stem cell transplantation had occurred in all trial patients, and cohorts A, B and C were distinguished by prior brentuximab vedotin exposure. The library was generated by the immunoSEQ multiplex PCR assay. The table comes from immuneACCESS by way of TCRdb, which keeps in-frame sequences with V and J called. Part of the clones is missing from these tables; in studies checked, under half for an unresolved V gene and the rest for unknown reasons. Within this sample are 50,000 or so clones, with about 91% of them counted one time only. The ten largest clones add up to 10% of the sample. Sequenced here: peripheral blood mononuclear cells (PBMCs), sampled before the second cycle of nivolumab. Receptors were obtained from a human donor with classical Hodgkin lymphoma.

The V call is TRBV5-1, the J call TRBJ1-4; 7 nucleotides line up with TRBD1. The germline V gene has CDR1 SGHRS and CDR2 YFSETQ. The CDR3 contains 17 residues. V shed 4 bases, J shed 5 bases, and the junction held 14 bases outside the gene matches. The CDR3 reads CASSPWLGQDFNEKLFF. The CDR3 coding sequence is TGCGCCAGCAGCCCTTGGCTTGGACAGGATTTCAATGAAAAACTGTTTTTT.

The rearrangement links TRBV4-1 to TRBJ2-7, with TRBD2 identical over 15 bases. V dropped 0 bases and J dropped 5; count of bases not matched to a gene: 5. Germline lookup yields CDR1 MGHRA and CDR2 YSYEKL. The CDR3 has 17 amino acids. DNA of the CDR3: TGCGCCAGCAGCCAAGATGGACTAGCGGGAGGGGTGGACGAGCAGTACTTC. As protein: CASSQDGLAGGVDEQYF.

In DNA, the CDR3 is TGTGCCAGCAGCGGCGGCTTTCTTGGAAACACCATATATTTT. It is translated as CASSGGFLGNTIYF. This chain connects TRBV9 to TRBJ1-3, with D unclear. Trimming shortened V by 3 bases and J by 3 bases, and 10 bases separated the two germline ends. The CDR3 consists of 14 residues. Germline CDR1 SGDLS, CDR2 YYNGEE.

The chain joins TRBV6-7 to TRBJ2-3; D is perhaps TRBD2 (6 bases). TRBV6-7 is an ORF; its function is uncertain. V lost 4 bases to trimming and J lost 0 bases, with 17 bases between them. The CDR3 covers 17 residues. CDR3 nucleotide sequence: TGTGCCAGCAGTTGGGACCCTAGCGCACCAAGCACAGATACGCAGTATTTT. Translating gives CASSWDPSAPSTDTQYF.

The chain joins TRBV6-1 to TRBJ1-1, with unresolved D. Trimming took 6 bases from V and 1 from J, leaving 9 bases between them. This CDR3 has 13 amino acids. Germline V gene lookup returns CDR1 MNHNS and CDR2 SASEGT. The CDR3 loop is CASRRISNTEAFF. CDR3 DNA: TGTGCCAGCAGGCGAATTTCGAACACTGAAGCTTTCTTT.

The chain employs TRBV27 and TRBJ1-4; 8 bases are a match to TRBD1. The CDR3 is made up of 15 amino acids. Germline V gives CDR1 MNHEY, CDR2 SMNVEV (reference sequence). J lost 5 bases, V lost 5 bases, and 7 bases had no gene match. This CDR3 is CASSLQTGVNEKLFF. For the CDR3, the DNA is TGTGCCAGCAGTCTCCAGACAGGGGTCAATGAAAAACTGTTTTTT.

The chain uses TRBV19 and TRBJ1-1; TRBD1 might be the D (5 bases). The CDR3 consists of 13 residues. CDR1 is LNHDA, CDR2 SQIVND, per germline (reference sequence). The V gene lost 0 bases and the J gene lost 10 bases, with 12 bases spanning the gap. The CDR3: CASSIDRAGPAFF. The DNA of the CDR3 is TGTGCCAGTAGTATAGATCGGGCAGGGCCAGCTTTCTTT.

The chain is built from TRBV7-8 and TRBJ2-2; D unclear. Deletions cut 2 bases from V and 6 bases from J, with 1 base between. This CDR3 contains 11 residues. Germline V gives CDR1 SGHVS, CDR2 FQNEAQ. CDR3 loop: CASSLPGELFF. The CDR3 DNA sequence: TGTGCCAGCAGCTTACCCGGGGAGCTGTTTTTT.

The table lists this clone with a few counts. The chain couples TRBV10-1 to TRBJ2-2; D ambiguous. CDR1 is WNHNN and CDR2 is SYGVQD in the germline V gene (reference sequence). The CDR3 length is 13 residues. Trimming cost V 7 bases and J 4 bases, with 10 bases left between them. The CDR3 DNA follows: TGCGCCAGCATAGGTAGGGCCACCGGGGAGCTGTTTTTT. It translates to CASIGRATGELFF.

The rearrangement joins TRBV5-1 to TRBJ2-5, with TRBD1 as a possible D gene (6 bases). The CDR3 is 13 amino acids. The V and J ends lost 7 bases and 2 bases respectively, with 12 bases between them. Germline V lookup: CDR1 SGHRS, CDR2 YFSETQ. The DNA for the CDR3 is TGCGCCAGCGGCAAAGACAGGCAAGAGACCCAGTACTTC. It is translated as CASGKDRQETQYF.

The chain combines TRBV6-1 with TRBJ1-4; tentative D call: TRBD1 (5 bases). V was trimmed by 4 bases and J by 7 bases, leaving 10 bases between them. Per germline, CDR1 MNHNS and CDR2 SASEGT. CDR3 length: 13 amino acids. The CDR3 nucleotides read TGTGCCAGCAGTGCTTCAGGGACTGAAAAACTGTTTTTT. Translated: CASSASGTEKLFF.

CDR3 residues: CASSQGQGAYEQYF. The DNA of the CDR3 is TGTGCCAGCAGCCAAGGACAGGGGGCGTACGAGCAGTACTTC. The rearrangement links TRBV4-2 to TRBJ2-7; 10 bases are shared with TRBD1. Germline CDR1 is LGHNA and CDR2 is YNFKEQ. CDR3 length: 14 amino acids. Losses at the gene ends were 1 base for V and 4 bases for J; bases not matched to a gene: 1.

The table lists this clone with a count of one. The V and J genes are TRBV10-3 and TRBJ2-7; 11 nucleotides align to TRBD2. The CDR3 extends over 18 amino acids. J was trimmed by 2 bases and V by 2 bases; bases with no gene match: 11. Germline V lookup: CDR1 ENHRY, CDR2 SYGVKD. The CDR3 sequence is CAISELGHTSGGTYEQYF. CDR3 nucleotide sequence: TGTGCCATCAGTGAGCTGGGACACACTAGCGGGGGTACCTACGAGCAGTACTTC.

This clone showed up just a few times. This chain links TRBV11-1 with TRBJ2-1; D might be TRBD2 (5 bases). CDR1 and CDR2 from the germline V gene are SGHAT and FQDESV (reference sequence). The CDR3 has 14 residues. V lost 4 bases to trimming and J lost 7 bases, with 14 bases between them. The CDR3 region has the DNA TGTGCCAGCAGCTCCCGGGGTAGTAAGAATGAGCAGTTCTTC. This codes for CASSSRGSKNEQFF.

The rearrangement joins TRBV7-3 to TRBJ2-1; D is unresolved. From germline, CDR1 is SGHTA and CDR2 FQGTGA. This CDR3 is built from 13 residues. V dropped 2 bases and J dropped 7 bases, with 9 bases sitting between them. The CDR3 DNA sequence: TGTGCCAGCAGCTTAGGAGATCGAAATGAGCAGTTCTTC. Protein sequence: CASSLGDRNEQFF.

The chain uses TRBV28 and TRBJ1-5; perhaps TRBD1 as D (6 bases). This CDR3 has 17 residues. V dropped 1 base and J dropped 2 bases, with 15 bases sitting between them. CDR1 MDHEN and CDR2 SYDVKM come from the germline V gene. In DNA form, the CDR3 reads TGTGCCAGCAGTTTATATAGGGGGTCCGGCGGCAATCAGCCCCAGCATTTT. It is translated as CASSLYRGSGGNQPQHF.

CDR3 in DNA: TGTGCCAGCAGCCAAGATAGGATAGCGGATAGCACAGATACGCAGTATTTT. Encoded protein: CASSQDRIADSTDTQYF. The V and J genes are TRBV4-2 and TRBJ2-3; a weak D match, TRBD2 (6 bases). Germline loops: CDR1 LGHNA, CDR2 YNFKEQ. V lost 0 bases, J lost 0 bases, and 13 bases lay in between. The CDR3 contains 17 residues.

The V call is TRBV5-6, the J call TRBJ1-3; perhaps TRBD1 as D (6 bases). The CDR3 totals 15 residues. V was clipped by 0 bases and J by 0 bases, with 7 bases between them. The germline V gene has CDR1 SGHDT and CDR2 YYEEEE. CDR3 residues: CASSLVGASGNTIYF. As DNA, the CDR3 is TGTGCCAGCAGCTTGGTGGGGGCCTCTGGAAACACCATATATTTT.

This sequence joins TRBV27 and TRBJ2-1; D may be TRBD1 (5 bases). Between the trimmed V and J ends, which lost 2 bases and 2 bases, there was a span of 10 bases. Looked up from germline, CDR1 is MNHEY and CDR2 is SMNVEV (reference sequence). CDR3 size: 15 residues. CDR3 in amino acids: CASSLGAGTYNEQFF. CDR3 coding DNA: TGTGCCAGCAGTTTAGGGGCAGGGACCTACAATGAGCAGTTCTTC.

V gene TRBV10-3 combines with J gene TRBJ2-3, with D possibly matching TRBD1 (6 bases). The V gene's germline CDR1 is ENHRY and CDR2 SYGVKD. V lost 6 bases and J 6 bases, leaving 13 bases between the germline ends. The CDR3 contains 13 residues. The CDR3 DNA reads TGTGCCATCAGCCCGTTGGGGGCCGATACGCAGTATTTT. This encodes CAISPLGADTQYF.

The V gene is TRBV2, the J gene TRBJ2-5; 11 bases are a match to TRBD2. The length of the CDR3 is 15 residues. Per germline, CDR1 SNHLY and CDR2 FYNNEI. The junction had 10 bases not matched to a gene; V was cut back by 8 bases and J by 5 bases. The CDR3 loop is CASEGRRLAGETQYF. CDR3 DNA sequence: TGTGCCAGCGAGGGCCGGAGACTAGCGGGGGAGACCCAGTACTTC.

The V call is TRBV2, the J call TRBJ2-7; the D is unclear. CDR1 and CDR2 (germline): SNHLY, FYNNEI. The CDR3 loop spans 13 amino acids. Trimming shortened V by 6 bases and J by 0 bases, and 9 bases separated the two germline ends. CDR3 bases: TGTGCCAGCAGAGTTGGGTTCTCCTACGAGCAGTACTTC. Residues: CASRVGFSYEQYF. Based on the CDR3 plus reference TRBV2 and TRBJ2-7, the full variable domain is EPEVTQTPSHQVTQMGQEVILRCVPISNHLYFYWYRQILGQKVEFLVSFYNNEISEKSEIFDDQFSVERPDGSNFTLKIRSTKLEDSAMYFCASRVGFSYEQYFGPGTRLTVT.